The sequence of this T cell receptor beta chain was determined in a study of blood T cell repertoires in COVID-19. In the study overall: The analysed material was cDNA or gDNA that came from T cells, B-cell-depleted T cells, or PBMCs.

In the original processing: From reference gene primer amplification, estimates of nucleated cell counts were derived. Sequencing used immunoSEQ multiplex PCR; TCRdb keeps in-frame clones, though not all of them. The V and J calls and clone size were taken over from that table, and D and trimming were inferred from the DNA. The sample holds around 300,000 clones, roughly 90% seen once. From germline, CDR1 is SNHLY and CDR2 FYNNEI. The ends lost 6 bases at V and 4 bases at J; junction bases unmatched: 6. CDR3 length: 14 residues. The TCR originated in a woman aged 25 to 39 with COVID-19, enrolled during active disease. Sequenced sample: peripheral blood. The chain uses TRBV2 and TRBJ1-2; the match to TRBD1 covers 9 bases. The CDR3 reads CASRDRGFGYGYTF. The DNA of the CDR3 is TGTGCCAGCAGGGACAGGGGATTCGGCTATGGCTACACCTTC.